A selection of T cell receptor beta chains follows, all from one sample in a study of cytomegalovirus exposure and HLA in healthy donors. TCRdb's copy holds only in-frame clones and misses some; the assay was immunoSEQ multiplex PCR. This sample has 110,000 to 150,000 clones; around 79% occur once, and the top ten carry 2.5% to 3.5%. The sample comprised PBMCs. The receptors originated from a female donor in good health and CMV-seronegative. The CDR3 runs from the conserved cysteine through the conserved F or W. The order of the fields is V gene, clone size, J gene, D gene, CDR3 DNA, CDR3 protein. D genes are given only for firm matches. Only part of the rows carry a size: once, few, many, or a class if the clone is expanded.

v_gene: TRBV5-6
abundance: few
j_gene: TRBJ1-5
d_gene: NA
CDR3nt: TGTGCCAGCAGCCTGAGTCGGGGTTATCAGCCCCAGCATTTT
CDR3aa: CASSLSRGYQPQHF

v_gene: TRBV4-2
abundance: few
j_gene: TRBJ2-7
d_gene: TRBD2
CDR3nt: TGTGCCAGCAGCCAGGGGACTAGCGGCACCTACGAGCAGTACTTC
CDR3aa: CASSQGTSGTYEQYF

v_gene: TRBV7-7
abundance: NA
j_gene: TRBJ2-5
d_gene: TRBD2
CDR3nt: TGTGCTAGCAGCTTAGGGACTAGCGGGGAGACCCAGTACTTC
CDR3aa: CASSLGTSGETQYF

v_gene: TRBV9
abundance: NA
j_gene: TRBJ1-2
d_gene: NA
CDR3nt: TGTGCCAGCAGCGTAGGCCGGACAGCGATCTATGGCTACACCTTC
CDR3aa: CASSVGRTAIYGYTF

v_gene: TRBV7-2
abundance: few
j_gene: TRBJ1-1
d_gene: NA
CDR3nt: TGTGCCAGCAGCTTTGACACATACACTGAAGCTTTCTTT
CDR3aa: CASSFDTYTEAFF

v_gene: TRBV6-6
abundance: NA
j_gene: TRBJ1-3
d_gene: TRBD1
CDR3nt: TGTGCCAGCAGCGCCGACAGGGGGGGAAACACCATATATTTT
CDR3aa: CASSADRGGNTIYF

v_gene: TRBV30
abundance: once
j_gene: TRBJ2-7
d_gene: TRBD1
CDR3nt: TGTGCCCAAAGGGACAGCTACGAGCAGTACTTC
CDR3aa: CAQRDSYEQYF

v_gene: TRBV5-4
abundance: NA
j_gene: TRBJ2-3
d_gene: NA
CDR3nt: TGTGCCAGTCAGATAGAACCCAGCGGGCAGAGAGATACGCAGTATTTT
CDR3aa: CASQIEPSGQRDTQYF

v_gene: TRBV5-1
abundance: NA
j_gene: TRBJ1-1
d_gene: NA
CDR3nt: TGCGCCAGCAGCCGAGGCCTCTTTGATGGGAACACTGAAGCTTTCTTT
CDR3aa: CASSRGLFDGNTEAFF

v_gene: TRBV11-3
abundance: once
j_gene: TRBJ2-3
d_gene: NA
CDR3nt: TGTGCCAGCAGCTTAGACAGGGAAGGCGATACGCAGTATTTT
CDR3aa: CASSLDREGDTQYF

v_gene: TRBV5-4
abundance: NA
j_gene: TRBJ1-4
d_gene: TRBD1
CDR3nt: TGTGCCAGCAGCTTGGTGGGACAGGGTCAGGAAAGGCTTTTT
CDR3aa: CASSLVGQGQERLF

v_gene: TRBV11-2
abundance: once
j_gene: TRBJ1-3
d_gene: NA
CDR3nt: TGTGCCAGCAGCTTAGGCGCAGGGGTAGGAAACACCATATATTTT
CDR3aa: CASSLGAGVGNTIYF

v_gene: TRBV9
abundance: NA
j_gene: TRBJ1-1
d_gene: NA
CDR3nt: TGTGCCAGCAGCGTATCCGGGGGGGACACTGAAGCTTTCTTT
CDR3aa: CASSVSGGDTEAFF

v_gene: TRBV9
abundance: many
j_gene: TRBJ2-1
d_gene: NA
CDR3nt: TGTGCCAGCAGCGTAGTTCTAGTTAGCCGCCTTTACGGGCAGTTCTTC
CDR3aa: CASSVVLVSRLYGQFF

v_gene: TRBV5-1
abundance: NA
j_gene: TRBJ2-7
d_gene: TRBD1
CDR3nt: TGCGCCAGCAGCTTGACGGTGTATGACAGGGACTACGAGCAGTACTTC
CDR3aa: CASSLTVYDRDYEQYF

v_gene: TRBV5-4
abundance: once
j_gene: TRBJ2-3
d_gene: NA
CDR3nt: TGTGCCAGCAGCTTTCGACAGTACACAGATACGCAGTATTTT
CDR3aa: CASSFRQYTDTQYF

v_gene: TRBV11-2
abundance: NA
j_gene: TRBJ1-1
d_gene: TRBD1
CDR3nt: TGTGCCAGCAGCTTAACGGGACAGGTGGGCACTGAAGCTTTCTTT
CDR3aa: CASSLTGQVGTEAFF

v_gene: TRBV11-2
abundance: few
j_gene: TRBJ2-2
d_gene: NA
CDR3nt: TGTGCCAGCAGCTTAGTTGGCACGAACACCGGGGAGCTGTTTTTT
CDR3aa: CASSLVGTNTGELFF

v_gene: TRBV9
abundance: once
j_gene: TRBJ2-5
d_gene: NA
CDR3nt: TGTGCCAGCAGCGTATCCCCCAGTCAAGAGACCCAGTACTTC
CDR3aa: CASSVSPSQETQYF

v_gene: TRBV5-4
abundance: NA
j_gene: TRBJ1-4
d_gene: NA
CDR3nt: TGTGCCAGCAGCTCCCCCCCAAATGAAAAACTGTTTTTT
CDR3aa: CASSSPPNEKLFF

v_gene: TRBV28
abundance: few
j_gene: TRBJ1-1
d_gene: NA
CDR3nt: TGTGCCAGCAAATGGGGAGACACTGAAGCTTTCTTT
CDR3aa: CASKWGDTEAFF

v_gene: TRBV2
abundance: NA
j_gene: TRBJ2-7
d_gene: NA
CDR3nt: TGTGCCAGCATTGACAGGAACTCCTACGAGCAGTACTTC
CDR3aa: CASIDRNSYEQYF

v_gene: TRBV27
abundance: few
j_gene: TRBJ2-2
d_gene: NA
CDR3nt: TGTGCCAGCAGATATTCAGGGCGGGGGGAGCTGTTTTTT
CDR3aa: CASRYSGRGELFF

v_gene: TRBV7-2
abundance: NA
j_gene: TRBJ1-4
d_gene: TRBD1
CDR3nt: TGTGCCAGCAGCCGACAGGGCGGGGAGAATGAAAAACTGTTTTTT
CDR3aa: CASSRQGGENEKLFF

v_gene: TRBV27
abundance: NA
j_gene: TRBJ2-1
d_gene: TRBD2
CDR3nt: TGTGCCAGCAGTTTAATCCGGGAGGTTCACAATGAGCAGTTCTTC
CDR3aa: CASSLIREVHNEQFF

v_gene: TRBV6-1
abundance: few
j_gene: TRBJ2-7
d_gene: TRBD1
CDR3nt: TGTGCCAGCAGTCAAGGTGCAGTAAGGACAGGTAGTTTACTGAGCTCCTACGAGCAGTACTTC
CDR3aa: CASSQGAVRTGSLLSSYEQYF

v_gene: TRBV10-3
abundance: NA
j_gene: TRBJ2-3
d_gene: NA
CDR3nt: TGTGCCATCAGGGCTCTCCAGGGAGATACGCAGTATTTT
CDR3aa: CAIRALQGDTQYF

v_gene: TRBV2
abundance: few
j_gene: TRBJ2-3
d_gene: NA
CDR3nt: TGTGCCAGCAGTCCACAGGGAGTCGATACGCAGTATTTT
CDR3aa: CASSPQGVDTQYF

v_gene: TRBV7-9
abundance: NA
j_gene: TRBJ2-3
d_gene: NA
CDR3nt: TGTGCCAGCAGCTTAGGAGGTCCCACAGATACGCAGTATTTT
CDR3aa: CASSLGGPTDTQYF

v_gene: TRBV18
abundance: few
j_gene: TRBJ1-4
d_gene: NA
CDR3nt: TGTGCCAGCTCACCAGGGGGCGCAACTAATGAAAAACTGTTTTTT
CDR3aa: CASSPGGATNEKLFF

v_gene: TRBV29-1
abundance: NA
j_gene: TRBJ2-7
d_gene: NA
CDR3nt: TGCAGCGTTGATTTGGGTACCAAGGGGGAGCAGTACTTC
CDR3aa: CSVDLGTKGEQYF